The 26 T cell receptor beta chains below were found in one sample sequenced in a study of blood T cell repertoires in COVID-19. The protocol was immunoSEQ multiplex PCR, while the TCRdb copy is restricted to in-frame clones and leaves out a portion. This sample has some 85,000 clones; roughly nine tenths occur once, and the top ten carry roughly 8.7%. The sequenced material came from peripheral blood. The receptors were gathered from a man aged 45-65 years with acute or convalescent COVID-19.

CDR3 sequence: CASSGRTGGETQYF. The CDR3 bases are TGTGCCAGCAGTGGCCGGACAGGGGGAGAGACCCAGTACTTC. The chain has TRBV2 and TRBJ2-5; 10 bases align to TRBD1. From germline, CDR1 is SNHLY and CDR2 FYNNEI. V lost 4 bases to trimming and J lost 4 bases; unmatched junction nucleotides: 3. CDR3 size: 14 residues.

V usage is TRBV3-1 (or the pseudogene TRBV3-2) and J usage is TRBJ1-2; no clear D gene. The length of the CDR3 is 14 residues. Germline V gene sequence: CDR1 LGHDT, CDR2 YNNKEL (reference sequence). The V and J ends lost 4 bases and 8 bases respectively, with 17 bases between them. CDR3 sequence reads: CASSPTVSGGGYTF. CDR3 nucleotides: TGTGCCAGCAGCCCAACCGTGTCGGGTGGGGGCTACACCTTC.

This chain joins TRBV27 and TRBJ1-1; 7 bases map to TRBD1. With 3 bases clipped from V and 5 bases from J, the junction kept 6 bases outside the gene matches. The germline CDR1 and CDR2 sequences are MNHEY and SMNVEV (reference sequence). The CDR3 totals 14 residues. CDR3 in DNA: TGTGCCAGCAGTTTCAGGGCAGGGGGGACTGAAGCTTTCTTT. This encodes CASSFRAGGTEAFF.

This clone was observed a few times. The same CDR3 also results from other DNA sequences found in this sample. The chain is built from TRBV12-3 or TRBV12-4 and TRBJ1-5; unclear D gene. The CDR3 covers 13 residues. V was clipped by 2 bases and J by 5 bases, with 7 bases between them. The CDR3 coding sequence is TGTGCCAGCAGTTTACTTCGGGATCAGCCCCAGCATTTT. It encodes CASSLLRDQPQHF.

The chain joins TRBV5-1 to TRBJ1-3; no definite D call. CDR1 and CDR2 (germline): SGHRS, YFSETQ. Trimming left V 6 bases short and J 4 bases short, with 14 bases between. There are 14 residues in the CDR3. The CDR3 bases are TGCGCCAGCACCCGAGGTCCTCCGGGAAACACCATATATTTT. Residues: CASTRGPPGNTIYF.

The gene calls are TRBV7-2 and TRBJ1-4; 8 nucleotides agree with TRBD1. The trim removed 5 bases at V and 2 bases at J, leaving 4 bases unmatched. The CDR3 extends over 15 amino acids. Looked up from germline, CDR1 is SGHTA and CDR2 is FQGNSA. CDR3 residues: CASSQRTGTNEKLFF. The CDR3 nucleotides are TGTGCCAGCAGCCAACGGACAGGGACTAATGAAAAACTGTTTTTT.

V gene TRBV29-1 combines with J gene TRBJ2-5; perhaps TRBD2 as D (6 bases). The CDR3 spans 14 residues. Germline V CDR1 and CDR2: SQVTM, ANQGSEA. Trimming removed 6 bases at V and 0 bases at J, with 14 bases between. The chain's CDR3 is CSVGLAAYQETQYF. In nucleotides, the CDR3 is TGCAGCGTCGGCTTAGCGGCGTACCAAGAGACCCAGTACTTC.

The V gene is TRBV29-1, the J gene TRBJ2-7; possible D gene TRBD1, 6 bases. Germline CDR1 SQVTM, CDR2 ANQGSEA. V gave up 7 bases and J gave up 1 base, with 11 bases separating them. The CDR3 covers 12 residues. The DNA of the CDR3 is TGCAGCGGTGGACAGTCTTCCTACGAGCAGTACTTC. The encoded protein is CSGGQSSYEQYF.

This clone has more than one count but fewer than ten. The genes are TRBV29-1 and TRBJ1-2; 12 bases fit TRBD1. Germline V CDR1 and CDR2: SQVTM, ANQGSEA. Germline trimming cut 7 bases from V and 4 bases from J; bases unmatched to any gene: 7. The CDR3 runs to 14 residues. In DNA, the CDR3 is TGCAGCGCGGCGGGGACAGGGGGCGTCTATGGCTACACCTTC. Translating gives CSAAGTGGVYGYTF.

The chain uses TRBV5-1 and TRBJ2-4; 7 bases map to TRBD2. This CDR3 comprises 17 residues. The junction had 17 bases not matched to a gene; V was cut back by 4 bases and J by 7 bases. Germline-derived CDR1 and CDR2 are SGHRS and YFSETQ. CDR3: CASSPGGLLPPGNIQYF. The CDR3 bases are TGCGCCAGCAGCCCGGGGGGACTCCTCCCGCCAGGGAACATTCAGTACTTC.

The chain employs TRBV2 and TRBJ2-7, with a tentative D call TRBD2 (7 bases). Trimming took 3 bases from V and 5 from J, leaving 20 bases between them. The CDR3 consists of 16 residues. From germline, CDR1 is SNHLY and CDR2 FYNNEI. CDR3: CASSDVVGGPRNEQYV. The DNA for the CDR3 is TGTGCCAGCAGTGATGTGGTGGGGGGGCCGAGGAACGAGCAGTACGTC.

The chain carries TRBV29-1 and TRBJ2-1, with 9 nucleotides matching TRBD2. Trimming took 3 bases from V and 6 from J; bases not matched to a gene: 6. There are 14 residues in the CDR3. Germline V gives CDR1 SQVTM, CDR2 ANQGSEA. The CDR3 nucleotides are TGCAGCGTTGACACTAGCGGGCCCTTCAATGAGCAGTTCTTC. Protein sequence: CSVDTSGPFNEQFF.

The chain has TRBV20-1 and TRBJ2-5; 9 bases are shared with TRBD2. Trimming cost V 3 bases and J 4 bases; bases outside gene matches: 6. This CDR3 spans 14 amino acids. Germline lookup yields CDR1 DFQATT and CDR2 SNEGSKA (reference sequence). DNA for the CDR3: TGCAGTGCTAGTCCCCTAGCGGGGTCAGAGACCCAGTACTTC. Protein sequence: CSASPLAGSETQYF.

V gene TRBV2 combines with J gene TRBJ2-2; TRBD1 agrees at 8 bases. The CDR3 spans 16 residues. V shed 2 bases, J shed 0 bases, and the junction held 2 bases outside the gene matches. From germline, CDR1 is SNHLY and CDR2 FYNNEI. CDR3 sequence (DNA): TGTGCCAGCAGTGAACAGGGGGCTGCGAACACCGGGGAGCTGTTTTTT. It codes for CASSEQGAANTGELFF.

The chain uses TRBV5-1 and TRBJ1-2; 7 nucleotides match TRBD1. V gave up 6 bases and J gave up 0 bases; unmatched junction bases: 11. This CDR3 spans 16 amino acids. Germline V gene sequence: CDR1 SGHRS, CDR2 YFSETQ. The DNA of the CDR3 is TGCGCCAGCAAAGACCGAACAGGGGAGTCTAACTATGGCTACACCTTC. This codes for CASKDRTGESNYGYTF.

V and J are TRBV6-5 and TRBJ1-2; 7 nucleotides agree with TRBD1. V shed 0 bases, J shed 4 bases, and the junction held 5 bases outside the gene matches. Germline V gene lookup returns CDR1 MNHEY and CDR2 SVGAGI. CDR3 length equals 15 residues. CDR3 amino acids: CASSYSRQGFYGYTF. The CDR3 nucleotides are TGTGCCAGCAGTTACTCGAGACAGGGATTCTATGGCTACACCTTC.

This clone was seen once. The CDR3 reads CAISEEGRGGQPQHF. The CDR3 DNA reads as TGTGCCATCAGTGAGGAAGGGCGCGGGGGGCAGCCCCAGCATTTT. This chain connects TRBV10-3 to TRBJ1-5; D may be TRBD1 (5 bases). CDR3 length: 15 amino acids. Deletions cut 2 bases from V and 7 bases from J, with 15 bases between. The V gene's germline CDR1 is ENHRY and CDR2 SYGVKD.

The gene calls are TRBV12-3 or TRBV12-4 and TRBJ2-1, with D maybe TRBD1 (6 bases). The CDR3 has 13 amino acids. Trimming left V 3 bases short and J 8 bases short, with 11 bases between. CDR3 bases: TGTGCCAGCAGTTTCTCAGGGGTGGATGAGCAGTTCTTC. This gives the protein CASSFSGVDEQFF.

The chain carries TRBV28 and TRBJ1-6; D call uncertain. Germline CDR1 is MDHEN and CDR2 is SYDVKM. Deletions cut 7 bases from V and 6 bases from J, with 13 bases between. CDR3 length equals 14 residues. This CDR3 is CASTLGQANSPLHF. CDR3 nucleotide sequence: TGTGCCAGCACCCTTGGGCAGGCTAATTCACCCCTCCACTTT.

J is TRBJ1-1 and V is TRBV6-5, with D perhaps matching TRBD1 (5 bases). The ends were cut back, 7 bases at V and 8 bases at J, with 23 bases in the middle. The CDR3 is 15 amino acids. Germline V gene lookup returns CDR1 MNHEY and CDR2 SVGAGI. CDR3 in amino acids: CASTGRGDTSLEAFF. The CDR3, as DNA: TGTGCCAGCACTGGGAGGGGAGATACTTCTCTAGAAGCTTTCTTT.

The CDR3 DNA is TGTGCCAGCAGCGACCGCACAGGGGGCGCAGATACGCAGTATTTT. Its translation: CASSDRTGGADTQYF. The chain has TRBV7-2 and TRBJ2-3, with 9 bases matching TRBD1. This CDR3 comprises 15 residues. V lost 5 bases, J lost 4 bases, and 7 bases stayed unmatched. CDR1 and CDR2 (germline): SGHTA, FQGNSA.

The rearrangement joins TRBV28 to TRBJ1-5; D may be TRBD1 (5 bases). Trimming left V 7 bases short and J 7 bases short, with 14 bases between. This CDR3 region has 13 residues. CDR1 is MDHEN, CDR2 SYDVKM, per germline. DNA of the CDR3: TGTGCCAGCACCGGACACCCGACCCAGCCCCAGCATTTT. It yields the protein CASTGHPTQPQHF.

The chain joins TRBV7-6 to TRBJ2-2; 11 bases are shared with TRBD2. Germline V CDR1 and CDR2: SGHVS, FNYEAQ. Trimming at V came to 3 bases and at J to 4 bases, leaving 4 bases not matched to a gene. CDR3 length equals 16 residues. CDR3 in DNA: TGTGCCAGCAGCTTCTCTAGCGGGGGGCCCACCGGGGAGCTGTTTTTT. Its protein is CASSFSSGGPTGELFF.

The rearrangement joins TRBV12-3 or TRBV12-4 to TRBJ2-2; D is unclear. With 6 bases removed from V and 5 bases from J, the gap between germline ends came to 10 bases. The CDR3 runs to 13 residues. This CDR3 reads CASSNYVTGELFF. The CDR3, as DNA: TGTGCCAGCAGCAACTACGTTACCGGGGAGCTGTTTTTT.

This chain joins TRBV3-1 (or the pseudogene TRBV3-2) and TRBJ1-2; D is perhaps TRBD1 (6 bases). Germline V gene data show CDR1 as LGHDT and CDR2 as YNNKEL (reference sequence). The CDR3 is made up of 16 amino acids. The germline V and J ends were trimmed by 0 bases and 3 bases, with 14 bases remaining between them. CDR3 sequence reads: CASSQDLRTADYGYTF. For the CDR3, the DNA is TGTGCCAGCAGCCAAGACCTTCGGACAGCAGACTATGGCTACACCTTC.

The gene calls are TRBV12-3 or TRBV12-4 and TRBJ1-1; D is undetermined. The CDR3 has 13 residues. V was clipped by 2 bases and J by 8 bases, with 12 bases between them. CDR3 in amino acids: CASSLNVLREAFF. Written as DNA, the CDR3 is TGTGCCAGCAGTTTAAACGTCCTGCGGGAAGCTTTCTTT.